These 18 T cell receptor beta chains share one sample of origin, sequenced in a study of blood T cell repertoires in COVID-19. This table comes from immunoSEQ multiplex PCR, and its TCRdb copy is limited to in-frame clones, with some not included. The sample carries 100,000 or so clones, approximately 91% recorded once. Sample: peripheral blood. These receptors were collected from a man aged 55 to 70 with acute or convalescent COVID-19.

CDR3 bases: TGTGCCAGCAGCCAGGCTGGGGGGACTAGCGTAAATGAGCAGTTCTTC. Translated: CASSQAGGTSVNEQFF. V and J are TRBV3-1 (or the pseudogene TRBV3-2) and TRBJ2-1, with 10 bases matching TRBD2. Per the germline V gene, CDR1 is LGHDT and CDR2 is YNNKEL (reference sequence). J gave up 7 bases and V 3 bases, and 9 bases lay outside the gene matches. This CDR3 is built from 16 residues.

The chain is built from TRBV28 and TRBJ1-2; the match to TRBD1 covers 8 bases. Germline V gives CDR1 MDHEN, CDR2 SYDVKM. The V and J ends lost 6 bases and 8 bases, in that order; junction bases with no gene match: 17. This CDR3 region has 16 residues. CDR3 loop: CASSTPSRQGSGGYTF. In DNA form, the CDR3 reads TGTGCCAGCAGCACCCCTTCGCGACAGGGGAGTGGGGGCTACACCTTC.

The gene calls are TRBV11-3 and TRBJ2-7; TRBD2 agrees at 14 bases. CDR1 is SGHNT, CDR2 YENEEA, per germline. This CDR3 has 15 amino acids. V lost 4 bases, J lost 5 bases, and 4 bases stayed unmatched. The CDR3 sequence is CASSSGLAGGHEQYF. DNA for the CDR3: TGTGCCAGCAGCTCCGGACTAGCGGGAGGCCACGAGCAGTACTTC.

This chain connects TRBV10-2 to TRBJ1-3; 8 bases fit TRBD1. This CDR3 has 16 residues. V lost 3 bases to trimming and J lost 7 bases; unmatched junction nucleotides: 11. Per the germline V gene, CDR1 is WSHSY and CDR2 is SAAADI. This CDR3 reads CASSEVFQGASNTIYF. The CDR3 bases are TGCGCCAGCAGTGAAGTCTTTCAGGGGGCAAGTAACACCATATATTTT.

The chain carries TRBV9 and TRBJ1-2, with TRBD1 matching over 9 bases. The CDR3 has 12 amino acids. Germline V gene data show CDR1 as SGDLS and CDR2 as YYNGEE. Trimming cost V 4 bases and J 14 bases; bases outside gene matches: 9. The CDR3 is CASSLPDRGETF. The CDR3 region has the DNA TGTGCCAGCAGCTTACCGGACAGGGGAGAAACCTTC.

This chain connects TRBV6-5 to TRBJ1-5; D is perhaps TRBD1 (5 bases). V was pared by 4 bases and J by 3 bases, with 13 bases between. The CDR3 is 15 residues long. Looked up from germline, CDR1 is MNHEY and CDR2 is SVGAGI. CDR3 residues: CASSLGGANNQPQHF. The DNA for the CDR3 is TGTGCCAGCAGTTTGGGAGGGGCTAACAATCAGCCCCAGCATTTT.

The chain carries TRBV3-1 (or the pseudogene TRBV3-2) and TRBJ1-6; possible D gene TRBD1, 6 bases. The CDR3 totals 14 residues. V was pared by 3 bases and J by 7 bases, with 10 bases between. CDR1 and CDR2 (germline): LGHDT, YNNKEL (reference sequence). This chain's CDR3 is CASSQSQGNSPLHF. In DNA, the CDR3 is TGTGCCAGCAGCCAGAGCCAGGGGAATTCACCCCTCCACTTT.

This chain uses TRBV3-1 (or the pseudogene TRBV3-2) with TRBJ2-1, with 9 bases fitting TRBD2. The CDR3 extends over 15 amino acids. Trimming at V came to 5 bases and at J to 2 bases, leaving 4 bases not matched to a gene. Germline CDR1 and CDR2: LGHDT and YNNKEL (reference sequence). Here the CDR3 reads CASSSGLAPYNEQFF. CDR3 DNA sequence: TGTGCCAGCAGCTCGGGACTAGCCCCCTACAATGAGCAGTTCTTC.

The chain couples TRBV10-3 to TRBJ2-1, with D perhaps TRBD2 (6 bases). This CDR3 has 15 residues. V lost 4 bases to trimming and J lost 0 bases, with 10 bases between them. The germline V gene encodes CDR1 ENHRY and CDR2 SYGVKD. CDR3 bases: TGTGCCATCAGTGGAGGGCGGGACTCCTACAATGAGCAGTTCTTC. The encoded protein is CAISGGRDSYNEQFF.

The chain combines TRBV6-5 with TRBJ2-2; D is perhaps TRBD1 (6 bases). The CDR3 consists of 15 residues. Germline values: CDR1 MNHEY, CDR2 SVGAGI. Trimming stripped 5 bases from V and 0 bases from J, with 10 bases between. CDR3: CASSPDSSNTGELFF. CDR3 DNA sequence: TGTGCCAGCAGTCCGGACAGCTCGAACACCGGGGAGCTGTTTTTT.

This clone was detected only once. The chain couples TRBV6-4 to TRBJ2-1; 12 bases are shared with TRBD2. The CDR3 spans 16 residues. Germline V lookup: CDR1 MRHNA, CDR2 SNTAGT. With 6 bases clipped from V and 9 bases from J, the junction kept 12 bases outside the gene matches. The CDR3 is CASSIPGLAGLGEQFF. The CDR3 nucleotides read TGTGCCAGCAGCATTCCGGGACTAGCGGGCCTTGGTGAGCAGTTCTTC.

The chain uses TRBV6-2 or TRBV6-3 and TRBJ2-1; TRBD2 aligns across 13 bases. The CDR3 contains 15 residues. V lost 5 bases to trimming and J lost 11 bases; unmatched junction nucleotides: 9. Germline CDR1 MNHEY, CDR2 SVGEGT. In DNA, the CDR3 is TGTGCCAGCAGTACTTCCGGGACTAGCGGGGTTCAGCAGTTCTTC. This encodes CASSTSGTSGVQQFF.

This chain joins TRBV28 and TRBJ1-5; no clear D gene. V lost 4 bases, J lost 2 bases, and 12 bases lay in between. Germline V gives CDR1 MDHEN, CDR2 SYDVKM. This CDR3 region has 15 residues. The CDR3 sequence: CASSYDLSGNQPQHF. The CDR3 nucleotides read TGTGCCAGCAGTTATGATCTTTCGGGCAATCAGCCCCAGCATTTT.

The chain joins TRBV7-6 to TRBJ1-2; D is possibly TRBD1 (6 bases). The germline V gene encodes CDR1 SGHVS and CDR2 FNYEAQ. Trimming took off 4 bases at V and 7 bases at J, with 19 bases between the two ends. The CDR3 has 15 amino acids. The CDR3 bases are TGTGCCAGCAGCTCCCCCCGGGGGGGCCTTAGTGGCTACACCTTC. Translating gives CASSSPRGGLSGYTF. The entire variable domain, with the rest obtained from reference TRBV7-6 and TRBJ1-2, is as follows: GAGVSQSPRYKVTKRGQDVALRCDPISGHVSLYWYRQALGQGPEFLTYFNYEAQQDKSGLPNDRFSAERPEGSISTLTIQRTEQRDSAMYRCASSSPRGGLSGYTFGSGTRLTVV.

This chain joins TRBV28 and TRBJ1-2, with 7 bases identical to TRBD1. V was clipped by 3 bases and J by 1 base; unmatched bases: 8. The germline V gene has CDR1 MDHEN and CDR2 SYDVKM. This CDR3 region has 16 residues. CDR3 nucleotides: TGTGCCAGCAGTTTGGCCGGGACAGCCTTTAACTATGGCTACACCTTC. Translating it yields CASSLAGTAFNYGYTF.

The rearrangement links TRBV21-1 to TRBJ2-7; TRBD1 is the table's D call and was not checked against the DNA. TRBV21-1 is a pseudogene. This CDR3 comprises 16 residues. The CDR3 bases are TGTGCCAGCAGCGCGGGACAGGGGGACGTCGTCTACGAGCAGTACGTC. Amino acid sequence: CASSAGQGDVVYEQYV.

This clone showed up just once. V gene TRBV7-9 combines with J gene TRBJ1-2; 11 nucleotides align to TRBD1. The germline gives CDR1 SEHNR, CDR2 FQNEAQ (reference sequence). The length of the CDR3 is 14 residues. The V segment lost 1 base and the J segment 5 bases; nucleotides outside the gene matches: 0. The CDR3 nucleotides read TGTGCCAGCAGCTTAGGGGACAGGGGGTATGGCTACACCTTC. Protein product: CASSLGDRGYGYTF.

In DNA, the CDR3 is TGTGCCAGCAGTCGGCAGGGGGATGCTGTTGAAAAACTGTTTTTT. Translating gives CASSRQGDAVEKLFF. This chain uses TRBV3-1 (or the pseudogene TRBV3-2) with TRBJ1-4; 7 bases fit TRBD1. Trimming at V came to 6 bases and at J to 7 bases, leaving 11 bases not matched to a gene. Germline V CDR1 and CDR2: LGHDT, YNNKEL (reference sequence). The CDR3 consists of 15 residues.